The 30 T cell receptor beta chains listed next were all sequenced from one sample in a study of beta chain features in type 1 diabetes. The whole isolated RNA underwent reverse transcription, so sequencing captured expressed TCRB transcripts. The table came from immunoSEQ multiplex PCR; TCRdb's copy has only in-frame clones and leaves some out. Of some 150,000 clones listed, around 9.3% are singletons. Sequenced input: naive CD4+ T cells from blood. These receptors all come from a man between 18 and 35 years old in good health.

This clone was counted a few times. The genes are TRBV14 and TRBJ1-2; TRBD1 matches at 9 bases. Unmatched junction bases numbered 5, after V lost 2 bases and J lost 4 bases. The CDR3 spans 15 residues. Germline V lookup: CDR1 SGHDN, CDR2 FVKESK. The CDR3 here is CASSQRTGAPYGYTF. CDR3 coding DNA: TGTGCCAGCAGCCAACGGACAGGGGCGCCCTATGGCTACACCTTC.

This rearrangement joins TRBV10-1 to TRBJ2-3; 8 bases match TRBD1. V lost 0 bases, J lost 0 bases, and 5 bases stayed unmatched. There are 17 residues in the CDR3. Germline CDR1 and CDR2: WNHNN and SYGVQD (reference sequence). CDR3 DNA: TGCGCCAGCAGTGAGTCGGGGACAGGCCCTAGCACAGATACGCAGTATTTT. Its protein is CASSESGTGPSTDTQYF.

This clone was recorded a few times. This chain connects TRBV7-3 to TRBJ1-2; TRBD1 might be the D (5 bases). Germline V gene lookup returns CDR1 SGHTA and CDR2 FQGTGA. The CDR3 totals 12 residues. V gave up 2 bases and J gave up 6 bases, with 7 bases separating them. This CDR3 is CASSLPGNGYTF. CDR3 nucleotides: TGTGCCAGCAGCTTACCAGGGAATGGCTACACCTTC. Based on the CDR3 plus reference TRBV7-3 and TRBJ1-2, the full variable domain is GAGVSQTPSNKVTEKGKYVELRCDPISGHTALYWYRQSLGQGPEFLIYFQGTGAADDSGLPNDRFFAVRPEGSVSTLKIQRTERGDSAVYLCASSLPGNGYTFGSGTRLTVV.

This clone was seen a handful of times. The chain uses TRBV5-1 and TRBJ2-7, with 7 bases lining up with TRBD1. CDR3 length: 13 residues. V gave up 1 base and J gave up 7 bases; unmatched junction bases: 5. Germline CDR1 and CDR2: SGHRS and YFSETQ. The CDR3 reads CASSLSTRGEQYF. DNA for the CDR3: TGCGCCAGCAGCTTGAGCACCAGGGGGGAGCAGTACTTC.

This clone showed up just a few times. This sequence joins TRBV9 and TRBJ1-2; D ambiguous. The CDR3 has 17 residues. CDR1 SGDLS and CDR2 YYNGEE come from the germline V gene. Trimming stripped 0 bases from V and 1 base from J, with 16 bases between. CDR3 amino acids: CASSVAGNGFNNYGYTF. The CDR3 nucleotides read TGTGCCAGCAGCGTAGCCGGGAACGGCTTTAATAACTATGGCTACACCTTC.

This clone appeared a few times. The genes are TRBV4-2 and TRBJ2-5; no firm D call. The CDR3 covers 14 residues. Germline loops: CDR1 LGHNA, CDR2 YNFKEQ. V gave up 2 bases and J gave up 2 bases, with 9 bases separating them. CDR3 region: CASSQQAQQETQYF. CDR3 in DNA: TGTGCCAGCAGCCAACAGGCGCAGCAAGAGACCCAGTACTTC.

The table lists this clone with a few counts. This chain links TRBV28 with TRBJ2-1, with TRBD1 identical over 8 bases. V shed 7 bases and J 9 bases; nucleotides not matched to a gene: 8. The germline V gene encodes CDR1 MDHEN and CDR2 SYDVKM. The CDR3 totals 13 residues. CDR3 loop: CASNRPGQGEQFF. CDR3 nucleotides: TGTGCCAGCAATCGTCCCGGACAGGGTGAGCAGTTCTTC.

The chain employs TRBV30 and TRBJ1-5; a possible D gene is TRBD1 (5 bases). The germline CDR1 and CDR2 sequences are GTSNPN and SVGIG (reference sequence). The CDR3 extends over 12 amino acids. The germline V and J ends were trimmed by 1 base and 6 bases, with 7 bases remaining between them. The CDR3: CAWSGQSQPQHF. CDR3 DNA: TGTGCCTGGAGTGGACAGTCTCAGCCCCAGCATTTT.

The chain joins TRBV2 to TRBJ2-7; TRBD1 matches 7 bases. The CDR3 length is 14 residues. J gave up 1 base and V 7 bases, and 7 bases lay outside the gene matches. Germline V lookup: CDR1 SNHLY, CDR2 FYNNEI. CDR3 sequence reads: CASTRQGSSYEQYF. In DNA form, the CDR3 reads TGTGCCAGCACTCGACAGGGCTCATCCTACGAGCAGTACTTC. The complete variable domain, with remaining parts taken from reference TRBV2 and TRBJ2-7, reads EPEVTQTPSHQVTQMGQEVILRCVPISNHLYFYWYRQILGQKVEFLVSFYNNEISEKSEIFDDQFSVERPDGSNFTLKIRSTKLEDSAMYFCASTRQGSSYEQYFGPGTRLTVT.

The V call is TRBV5-4, the J call TRBJ1-3; TRBD1 might be the D (6 bases). The CDR3 contains 15 residues. Germline loops: CDR1 SGHNT, CDR2 YYREEE (reference sequence). V lost 0 bases and J lost 4, with 11 bases in between. The CDR3 DNA sequence: TGTGCCAGCAGCTTGGGGGGGCTCGCGGGAAACACCATATATTTT. Its translation is CASSLGGLAGNTIYF.

This clone was picked up a small number of times. This chain joins TRBV7-8 and TRBJ2-1; 13 nucleotides line up with TRBD2. This CDR3 is 14 amino acids long. V was clipped by 0 bases and J by 14 bases; unmatched bases: 4. Germline V gene data show CDR1 as SGHVS and CDR2 as FQNEAQ. Written as DNA, the CDR3 is TGTGCCAGCAGCTTAGCACTAGCGGGGGGGATAGAGTTCTTC. Translated: CASSLALAGGIEFF.

This clone turned up a few times. J is TRBJ2-2 and V is TRBV14, with a possible D match to TRBD1 (6 bases). V was cut by 4 bases and J by 2 bases, with 14 bases left in between. From germline, CDR1 is SGHDN and CDR2 FVKESK. The CDR3 totals 16 residues. The CDR3 loop reads CASSLGTLTNTGELFF. Written as DNA, the CDR3 is TGTGCCAGCAGCCTCGGGACACTAACTAACACCGGGGAGCTGTTTTTT.

This clone was counted many times. This chain joins TRBV7-9 and TRBJ2-3; 8 bases fit TRBD2. The CDR3 loop spans 15 amino acids. Germline CDR1 reads SEHNR; CDR2 reads FQNEAQ (reference sequence). Unmatched junction bases numbered 9, after V lost 0 bases and J lost 10 bases. As DNA, the CDR3 is TGTGCCAGCAGCTTAGCCCGAGCGGGGGTGTCGGCGCAGTATTTT. Residues: CASSLARAGVSAQYF. The full variable domain, rest sourced from reference TRBV7-9 and TRBJ2-3, is DTGVSQNPRHKITKRGQNVTFRCDPISEHNRLYWYRQTLGQGPEFLTYFQNEAQLEKSRLLSDRFSAERPKGSFSTLEIQRTEQGDSAMYLCASSLARAGVSAQYFGPGTRLTVL.

J is TRBJ1-6 and V is TRBV5-1; D gene ambiguous. Germline CDR1 and CDR2: SGHRS and YFSETQ. Trimming stripped 5 bases from V and 10 bases from J, with 16 bases between. This CDR3 spans 14 amino acids. The chain's CDR3 is CASSEGNLPSPLHF. CDR3 coding DNA: TGCGCCAGCAGTGAGGGAAACCTTCCATCACCCCTCCACTTT.

This clone was recorded a few times. The J gene is TRBJ1-5, the V gene TRBV2, with D possibly matching TRBD1 (5 bases). Germline assignment: CDR1 SNHLY and CDR2 FYNNEI. The germline V and J ends were trimmed by 6 bases and 5 bases, with 11 bases remaining between them. This CDR3 contains 13 residues. CDR3 sequence reads: CASRRDWDQPQHF. In nucleotides, the CDR3 is TGTGCCAGCAGAAGGGACTGGGATCAGCCCCAGCATTTT.

This clone was seen a handful of times. The chain carries TRBV5-6 and TRBJ1-2; 9 positions match TRBD1. Unmatched junction bases numbered 6, after V lost 2 bases and J lost 7 bases. CDR1 SGHDT and CDR2 YYEEEE come from the germline V gene. The CDR3 spans 14 residues. The CDR3 nucleotides are TGTGCCAGCAGCTTCCGGGACAGGGCTGGTGGCTACACCTTC. It yields the protein CASSFRDRAGGYTF.

V usage is TRBV6-9 and J usage is TRBJ2-2; TRBD1 agrees at 9 bases. Trimming cost V 8 bases and J 5 bases; bases outside gene matches: 6. The germline CDR1 and CDR2 sequences are MNHGY and SVAAGI. The CDR3 contains 14 residues. CDR3 coding DNA: TGTGCCAGCCCCGGGACAGGGTGGACCGGGGAGCTGTTTTTT. Its translation is CASPGTGWTGELFF.

This chain links TRBV7-2 with TRBJ2-7, with 10 bases that match TRBD1. The CDR3 contains 13 residues. The germline CDR1 and CDR2 sequences are SGHTA and FQGNSA. V was pared by 6 bases and J by 4 bases, with 3 bases of the junction left unmatched. CDR3 region: CASSTDRGYEQYF. CDR3 bases: TGTGCCAGCAGTACGGACAGGGGGTACGAGCAGTACTTC. Supplemented by reference TRBV7-2 and TRBJ2-7, the full variable domain reads GAGVSQSPSNKVTEKGKDVELRCDPISGHTALYWYRQSLGQGLEFLIYFQGNSAPDKSGLPSDRFSAERTGGSVSTLTIQRTQQEDSAVYLCASSTDRGYEQYFGPGTRLTVT.

V is TRBV6-6 and J is TRBJ2-5; the D gene is possibly TRBD2 (5 bases). The CDR3 spans 14 residues. V lost 2 bases, J lost 2 bases, and 9 bases lay in between. From germline, CDR1 is MNHNY and CDR2 SVGAGI (reference sequence). CDR3 DNA: TGTGCCAGCAGTTACGGACTCCCTCAAGAGACCCAGTACTTC. Translating it yields CASSYGLPQETQYF.

This clone came up many times. The chain combines TRBV30 with TRBJ2-3, with a tentative D call TRBD1 (6 bases). Per germline, CDR1 GTSNPN and CDR2 SVGIG (reference sequence). V dropped 5 bases and J dropped 0 bases, with 12 bases sitting between them. The CDR3 has 14 amino acids. This CDR3 is CAWEKGESTDTQYF. The CDR3 DNA reads TGTGCCTGGGAAAAGGGGGAGAGCACAGATACGCAGTATTTT.

V gene TRBV6-1 combines with J gene TRBJ2-1; 7 nucleotides match TRBD1. Germline values: CDR1 MNHNS, CDR2 SASEGT. V lost 7 bases to trimming and J lost 0 bases; unmatched junction nucleotides: 6. The CDR3 sequence is 15 residues long. CDR3 DNA: TGTGCCAGCACCCATACAGGGGTCTCCTACAATGAGCAGTTCTTC. Protein product: CASTHTGVSYNEQFF.

This chain uses TRBV11-2 with TRBJ2-5, with 7 nucleotides matching TRBD1. This CDR3 has 13 amino acids. The germline V gene encodes CDR1 SGHAT and CDR2 FQNNGV. With V trimmed by 5 bases and J by 5 bases, 5 bases remained unmatched. The CDR3 bases are TGTGCCAGCAGCCCCAGGGGGAAGGAGACCCAGTACTTC. It encodes CASSPRGKETQYF.

This chain uses TRBV19 with TRBJ2-7; a weak D match, TRBD2 (7 bases). The V end was cut by 5 bases, the J end by 0 bases, with 17 bases between. Looked up from germline, CDR1 is LNHDA and CDR2 is SQIVND (reference sequence). This CDR3 has 16 residues. CDR3 sequence reads: CASSSPGGRSSYEQYF. The CDR3 DNA reads TGTGCCAGTAGTTCCCCGGGGGGCCGTAGCTCCTACGAGCAGTACTTC.

CDR3 sequence (DNA): TGCGCCAGCAGCCCTTCGGGACAGGACCTCTACGAGCAGTACTTC. As protein: CASSPSGQDLYEQYF. The V call is TRBV5-1, the J call TRBJ2-7, with 8 bases matching TRBD1. The germline gives CDR1 SGHRS, CDR2 YFSETQ. There are 15 residues in the CDR3. With V trimmed by 4 bases and J by 3 bases, 9 bases remained unmatched. Based on the CDR3 plus reference TRBV5-1 and TRBJ2-7, the full variable domain is KAGVTQTPRYLIKTRGQQVTLSCSPISGHRSVSWYQQTPGQGLQFLFEYFSETQRNKGNFPGRFSGRQFSNSRSEMNVSTLELGDSALYLCASSPSGQDLYEQYFGPGTRLTVT.

The rearrangement joins TRBV7-2 to TRBJ1-2; TRBD1 agrees at 8 bases. With 5 bases clipped from V and 4 bases from J, the junction kept 12 bases outside the gene matches. CDR1 is SGHTA, CDR2 FQGNSA, per germline. The CDR3 sequence is 16 residues long. Written as DNA, the CDR3 is TGTGCCAGCAGCCTAGGACAGGGCCGGTCTGGCTATGGCTACACCTTC. It codes for CASSLGQGRSGYGYTF.

This clone has only a few counts. The V and J genes are TRBV4-2 and TRBJ2-1; D perhaps matches TRBD2 (7 bases). This CDR3 region has 17 residues. From germline, CDR1 is LGHNA and CDR2 YNFKEQ. V lost 5 bases and J lost 4, with 21 bases in between. CDR3 amino acids: CASSGGGVPSNYNEQFF. CDR3 in DNA: TGTGCCAGCAGCGGCGGGGGCGTCCCATCAAATTACAATGAGCAGTTCTTC.

Only a few counts were recorded for this clone. The chain carries TRBV19 and TRBJ1-1; D is possibly TRBD1 (6 bases). This CDR3 comprises 12 residues. V dropped 10 bases and J dropped 2 bases, with 11 bases sitting between them. From germline, CDR1 is LNHDA and CDR2 SQIVND (reference sequence). Here the CDR3 reads CATQQGNTEAFF. For the CDR3, the DNA is TGTGCCACTCAACAGGGAAACACTGAAGCTTTCTTT.

The rearrangement uses TRBV27 and TRBJ1-5, with 9 bases identical to TRBD1. The CDR3 has 15 amino acids. Germline-derived CDR1 and CDR2 are MNHEY and SMNVEV (reference sequence). With 3 bases clipped from V and 6 bases from J, the junction kept 6 bases outside the gene matches. CDR3 amino acids: CASSLGTGLFQPQHF. The CDR3 bases are TGTGCCAGCAGTTTGGGGACAGGGTTGTTTCAGCCCCAGCATTTT.

The rearrangement links TRBV5-1 to TRBJ2-2; D is perhaps TRBD1 (6 bases). CDR1 and CDR2 (germline): SGHRS, YFSETQ. The V end was cut by 4 bases, the J end by 5 bases, with 12 bases between. The CDR3 has 14 amino acids. CDR3 sequence (DNA): TGCGCCAGCAGCCTCTCCGGACAGACCGGGGAGCTGTTTTTT. Translated, it gives CASSLSGQTGELFF.

This clone was found a few times. The chain employs TRBV18 and TRBJ1-4, with D possibly matching TRBD1 (6 bases). The ends were cut back, 1 base at V and 4 bases at J, with 13 bases in the middle. This CDR3 spans 16 amino acids. Germline lookup yields CDR1 KGHSH and CDR2 LQKENI. The CDR3 region has the DNA TGTGCCAGCTCACCACTCGGACAGTCCGGTAATGAAAAACTGTTTTTT. Its translation is CASSPLGQSGNEKLFF.